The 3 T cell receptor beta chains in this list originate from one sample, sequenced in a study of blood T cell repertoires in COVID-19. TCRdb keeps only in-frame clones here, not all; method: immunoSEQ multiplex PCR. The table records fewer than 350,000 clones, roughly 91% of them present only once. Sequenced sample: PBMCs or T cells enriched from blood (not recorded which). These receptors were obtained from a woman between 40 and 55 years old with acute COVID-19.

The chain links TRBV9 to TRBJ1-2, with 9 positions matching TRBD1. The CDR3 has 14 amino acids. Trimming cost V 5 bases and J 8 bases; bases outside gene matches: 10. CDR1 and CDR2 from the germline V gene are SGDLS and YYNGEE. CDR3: CASSDGTGRYGYTF. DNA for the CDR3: TGTGCCAGCAGTGACGGGACAGGGCGTTACGGCTACACCTTC.

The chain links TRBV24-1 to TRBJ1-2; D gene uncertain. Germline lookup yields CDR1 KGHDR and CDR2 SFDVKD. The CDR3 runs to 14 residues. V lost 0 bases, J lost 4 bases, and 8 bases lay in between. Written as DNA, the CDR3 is TGTGCCACCAGTGATTTGGGCAGAAGCTATGGCTACACCTTC. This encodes CATSDLGRSYGYTF.

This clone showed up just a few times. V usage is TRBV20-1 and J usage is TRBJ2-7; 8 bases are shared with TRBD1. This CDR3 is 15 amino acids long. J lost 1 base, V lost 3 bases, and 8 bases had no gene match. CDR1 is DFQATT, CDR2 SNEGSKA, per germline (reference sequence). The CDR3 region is CSASDMWTGSYEQYF. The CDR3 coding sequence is TGCAGTGCTAGTGATATGTGGACAGGGTCCTACGAGCAGTACTTC.